The T cell receptor (beta chain) under discussion was sequenced for a study of control samples from healthy donors and cancer patients. The V gene lost 2 bases and the J gene lost 7 bases, with 9 bases spanning the gap. Germline V gene lookup returns CDR1 SGHTA and CDR2 FQGNSA. The length of the CDR3 is 14 residues. Here immunoSEQ multiplex PCR was the method, and the copy in TCRdb shows in-frame clones only, minus some. The sample lists 110,000 or so clones, roughly 89% occurring once. Specimen: blood. This receptor was identified in a woman aged 45-60 years in good health. The gene calls are TRBV7-2 and TRBJ1-6; perhaps TRBD1 as D (5 bases). The CDR3 loop reads CASSLTGPNSPLHF. The CDR3 DNA reads as TGTGCCAGCAGCTTAACAGGACCGAATTCACCCCTCCACTTT.